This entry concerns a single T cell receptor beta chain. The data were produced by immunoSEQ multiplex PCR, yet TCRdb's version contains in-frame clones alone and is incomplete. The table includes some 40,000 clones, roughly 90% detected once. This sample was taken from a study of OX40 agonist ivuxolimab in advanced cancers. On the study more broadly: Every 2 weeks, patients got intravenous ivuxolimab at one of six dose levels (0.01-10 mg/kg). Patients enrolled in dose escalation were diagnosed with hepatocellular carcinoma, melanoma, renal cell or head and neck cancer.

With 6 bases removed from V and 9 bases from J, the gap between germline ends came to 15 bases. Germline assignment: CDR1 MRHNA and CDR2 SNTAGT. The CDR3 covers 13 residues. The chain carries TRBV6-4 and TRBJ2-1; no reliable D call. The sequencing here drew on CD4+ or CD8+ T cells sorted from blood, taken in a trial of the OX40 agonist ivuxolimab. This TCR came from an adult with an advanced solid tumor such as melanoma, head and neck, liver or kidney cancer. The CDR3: CASSRGRTGEQFF. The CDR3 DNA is TGTGCCAGCAGCCGAGGACGGACGGGTGAGCAGTTCTTC.